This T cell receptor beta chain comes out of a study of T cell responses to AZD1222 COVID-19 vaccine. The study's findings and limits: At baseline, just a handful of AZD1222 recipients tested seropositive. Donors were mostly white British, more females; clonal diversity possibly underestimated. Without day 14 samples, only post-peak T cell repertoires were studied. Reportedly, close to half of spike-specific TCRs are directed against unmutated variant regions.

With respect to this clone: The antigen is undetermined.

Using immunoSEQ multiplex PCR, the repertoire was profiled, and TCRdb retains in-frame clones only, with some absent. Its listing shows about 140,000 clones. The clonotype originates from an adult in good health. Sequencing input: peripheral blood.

CDR3 loop: CASSLRSSGNTIYF. CDR3 in DNA: TGTGCCAGCAGCTTGCGGAGCTCTGGAAACACCATATATTTT. J is TRBJ1-3 and V is TRBV5-4, with unresolved D. V was trimmed by 1 base and J by 0 bases, leaving 5 bases between them. Germline lookup yields CDR1 SGHNT and CDR2 YYREEE (reference sequence). This CDR3 region has 14 residues.